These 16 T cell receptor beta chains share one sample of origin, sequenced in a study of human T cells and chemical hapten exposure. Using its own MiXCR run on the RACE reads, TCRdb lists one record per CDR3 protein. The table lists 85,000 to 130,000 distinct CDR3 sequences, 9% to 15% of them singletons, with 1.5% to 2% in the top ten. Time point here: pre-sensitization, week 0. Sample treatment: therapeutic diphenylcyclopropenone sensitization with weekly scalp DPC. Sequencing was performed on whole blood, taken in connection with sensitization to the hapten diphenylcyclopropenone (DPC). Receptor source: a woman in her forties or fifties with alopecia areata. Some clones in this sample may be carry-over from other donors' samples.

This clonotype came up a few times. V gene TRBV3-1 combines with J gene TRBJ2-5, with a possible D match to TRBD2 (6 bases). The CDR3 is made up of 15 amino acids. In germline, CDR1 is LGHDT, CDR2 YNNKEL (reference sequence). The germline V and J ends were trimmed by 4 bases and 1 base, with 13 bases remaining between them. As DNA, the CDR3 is TGTGCCAGCAGCCCCTGGGGACTTCGCCAAGAGACCCAGTACTTC. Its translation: CASSPWGLRQETQYF.

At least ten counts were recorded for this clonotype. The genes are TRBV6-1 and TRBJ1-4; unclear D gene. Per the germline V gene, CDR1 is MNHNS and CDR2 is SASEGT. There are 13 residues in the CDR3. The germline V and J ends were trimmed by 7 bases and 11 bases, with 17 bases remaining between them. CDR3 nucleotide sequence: TGTGCCAGCAACCTGTATCGGCCCGCTAAACTGTTTTTT. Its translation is CASNLYRPAKLFF.

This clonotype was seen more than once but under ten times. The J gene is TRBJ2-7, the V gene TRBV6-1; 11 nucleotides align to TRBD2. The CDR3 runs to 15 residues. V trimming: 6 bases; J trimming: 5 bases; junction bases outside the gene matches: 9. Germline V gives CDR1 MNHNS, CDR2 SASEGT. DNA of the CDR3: TGTGCCAGCAGCCCCCTAGCGGGGGGTGCTCACGAGCAGTACTTC. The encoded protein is CASSPLAGGAHEQYF.

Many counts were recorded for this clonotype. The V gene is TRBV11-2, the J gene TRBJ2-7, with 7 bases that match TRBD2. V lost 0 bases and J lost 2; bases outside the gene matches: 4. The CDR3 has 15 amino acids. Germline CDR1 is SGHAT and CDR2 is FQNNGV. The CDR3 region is CASSLDASGPYEQYF. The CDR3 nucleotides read TGTGCCAGCAGCTTAGACGCTAGCGGTCCCTACGAGCAGTACTTC.

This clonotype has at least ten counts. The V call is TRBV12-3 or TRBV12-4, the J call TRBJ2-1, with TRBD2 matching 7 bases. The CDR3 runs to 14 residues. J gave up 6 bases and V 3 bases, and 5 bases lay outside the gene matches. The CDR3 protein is CASSFHGGSNEQFF. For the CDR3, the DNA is TGTGCCAGCAGTTTCCACGGGGGGAGCAATGAGCAGTTCTTC.

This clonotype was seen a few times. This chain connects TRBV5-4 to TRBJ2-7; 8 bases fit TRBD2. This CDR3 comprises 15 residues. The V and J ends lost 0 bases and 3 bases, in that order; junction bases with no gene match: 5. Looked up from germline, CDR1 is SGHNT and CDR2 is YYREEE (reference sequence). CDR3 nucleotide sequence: TGTGCCAGCAGCTTGGACCAGCGGGGGTTCTACGAGCAGTACTTC. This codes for CASSLDQRGFYEQYF.

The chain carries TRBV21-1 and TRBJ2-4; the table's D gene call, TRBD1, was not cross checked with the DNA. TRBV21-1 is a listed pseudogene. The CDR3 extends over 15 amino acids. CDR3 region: CASSKDGATKNIQYF. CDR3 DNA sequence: TGTGCCAGCAGCAAGGATGGCGCAACCAAAAACATTCAGTACTTC.

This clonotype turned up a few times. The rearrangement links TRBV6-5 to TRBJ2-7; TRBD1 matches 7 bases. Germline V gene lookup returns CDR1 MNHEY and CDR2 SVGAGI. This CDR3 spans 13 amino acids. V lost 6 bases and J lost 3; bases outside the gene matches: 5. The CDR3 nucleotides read TGTGCCAGCAGCCCGGGACAGTACTACGAGCAGTACTTC. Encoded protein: CASSPGQYYEQYF.

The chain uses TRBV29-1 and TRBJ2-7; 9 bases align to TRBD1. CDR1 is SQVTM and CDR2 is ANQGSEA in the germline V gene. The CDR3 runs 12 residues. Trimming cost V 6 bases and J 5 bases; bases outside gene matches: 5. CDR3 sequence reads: CSVGTGRDEQYF. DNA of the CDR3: TGCAGCGTAGGGACAGGGAGAGACGAGCAGTACTTC.

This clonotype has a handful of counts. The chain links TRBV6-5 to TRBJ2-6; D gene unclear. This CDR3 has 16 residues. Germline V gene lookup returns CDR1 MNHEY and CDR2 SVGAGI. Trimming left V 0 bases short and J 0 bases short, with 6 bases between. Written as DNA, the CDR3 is TGTGCCAGCAGTTACTCTCCGGTCTCTGGGGCCAACGTCCTGACTTTC. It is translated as CASSYSPVSGANVLTF.

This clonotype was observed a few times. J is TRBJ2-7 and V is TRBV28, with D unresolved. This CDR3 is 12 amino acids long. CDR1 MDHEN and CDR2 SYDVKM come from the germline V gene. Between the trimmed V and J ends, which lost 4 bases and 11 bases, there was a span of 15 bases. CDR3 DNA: TGTGCCAGCAGTTCGTCTCCCAAATTTGAGTACTTC. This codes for CASSSSPKFEYF.

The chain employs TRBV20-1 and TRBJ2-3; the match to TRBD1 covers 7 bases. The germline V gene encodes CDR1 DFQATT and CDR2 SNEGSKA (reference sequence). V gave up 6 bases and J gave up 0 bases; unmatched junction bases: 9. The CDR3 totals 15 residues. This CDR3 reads CSAIDRATSTDTQYF. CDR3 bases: TGCAGTGCGATCGACAGGGCCACTAGCACAGATACGCAGTATTTT.

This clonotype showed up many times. The CDR3 sequence is CASSQGGGIGELFF. The CDR3 DNA reads TGTGCCAGCAGCCAAGGCGGAGGGATCGGGGAGCTGTTTTTT. The chain employs TRBV7-2 and TRBJ2-2; TRBD2 is a possible D gene (6 bases). Trimming shortened V by 5 bases and J by 7 bases, and 14 bases separated the two germline ends. The CDR3 has 14 amino acids. Germline-derived CDR1 and CDR2 are SGHTA and FQGNSA. The full variable domain, rest sourced from reference TRBV7-2 and TRBJ2-2, is GAGVSQSPSNKVTEKGKDVELRCDPISGHTALYWYRQSLGQGLEFLIYFQGNSAPDKSGLPSDRFSAERTGGSVSTLTIQRTQQEDSAVYLCASSQGGGIGELFFGEGSRLTVL.

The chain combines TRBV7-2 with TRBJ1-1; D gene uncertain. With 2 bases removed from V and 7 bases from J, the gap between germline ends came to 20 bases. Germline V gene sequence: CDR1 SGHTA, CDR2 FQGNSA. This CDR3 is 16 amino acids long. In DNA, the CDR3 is TGTGCCAGCAGCTTACATACCCGCGGCAGCGGGAGTGAAGCTTTCTTT. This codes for CASSLHTRGSGSEAFF.

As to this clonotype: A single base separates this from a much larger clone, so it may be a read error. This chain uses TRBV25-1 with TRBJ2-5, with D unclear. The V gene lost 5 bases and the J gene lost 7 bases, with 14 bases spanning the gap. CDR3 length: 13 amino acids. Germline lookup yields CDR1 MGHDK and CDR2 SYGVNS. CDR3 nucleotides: TGTGCCAGCAGTCGCGAGGTCCTGGGGACCCAGTACTTC. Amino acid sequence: CASSREVLGTQYF.

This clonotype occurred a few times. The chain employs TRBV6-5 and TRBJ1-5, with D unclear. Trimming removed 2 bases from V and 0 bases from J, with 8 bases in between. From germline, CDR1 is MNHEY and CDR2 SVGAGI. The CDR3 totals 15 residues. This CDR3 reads CASSYGIGSNQPQHF. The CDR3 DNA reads TGTGCCAGCAGTTACGGTATCGGTAGCAATCAGCCCCAGCATTTT.